This TCR beta chain originates from a study of T cell changes during pregnancy in multiple sclerosis. The V end lost 0 bases, the J end lost 0 bases, and 6 bases lay between the germline ends. This CDR3 spans 15 amino acids. Germline V gives CDR1 SGHDN, CDR2 FVKESK. Libraries were prepared by immunoSEQ multiplex PCR; TCRdb keeps only in-frame clonotypes and omits some of them. The sample comprises some 58,000 clones, about 96% of which are singletons, and about 2.3% rests with the top ten. The sequence was obtained from a female donor with multiple sclerosis, enrolled in a pregnancy study. The source was CD8+ T cells from peripheral blood mononuclear cells, collected after pregnancy. The chain combines TRBV14 with TRBJ2-1; D remains unclear. The CDR3, as DNA: TGTGCCAGCAGCCAAGACTTGAGCTCCTACAATGAGCAGTTCTTC. Its protein product is CASSQDLSSYNEQFF.